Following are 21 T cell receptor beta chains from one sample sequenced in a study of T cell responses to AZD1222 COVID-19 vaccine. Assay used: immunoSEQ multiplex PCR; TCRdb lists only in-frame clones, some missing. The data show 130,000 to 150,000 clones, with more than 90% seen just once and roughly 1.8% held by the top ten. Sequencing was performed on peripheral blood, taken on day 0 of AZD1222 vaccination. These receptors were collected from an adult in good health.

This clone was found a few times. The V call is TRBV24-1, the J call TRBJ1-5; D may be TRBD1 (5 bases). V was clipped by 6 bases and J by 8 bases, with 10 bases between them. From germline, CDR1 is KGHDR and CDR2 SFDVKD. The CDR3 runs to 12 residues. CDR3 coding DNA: TGTGCCACCAGTAGGGGTGGGGAGCCCCAGCATTTT. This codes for CATSRGGEPQHF.

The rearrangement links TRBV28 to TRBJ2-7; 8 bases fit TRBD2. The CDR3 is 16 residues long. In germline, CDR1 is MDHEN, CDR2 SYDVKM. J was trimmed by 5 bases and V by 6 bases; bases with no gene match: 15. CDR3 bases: TGTGCCAGCAGACCTACGGGACTAGACGGCATCCACGAGCAGTACTTC. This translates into CASRPTGLDGIHEQYF.

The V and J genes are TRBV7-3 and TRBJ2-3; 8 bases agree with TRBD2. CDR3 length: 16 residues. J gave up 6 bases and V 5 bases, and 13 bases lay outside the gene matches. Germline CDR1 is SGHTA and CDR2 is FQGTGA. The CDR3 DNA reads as TGTGCCAGCAGCCCGGGAGGAGCGGGAGAATCGGATACGCAGTATTTT. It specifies CASSPGGAGESDTQYF.

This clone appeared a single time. CDR3 sequence reads: CASSSGLAANEQFF. The CDR3 DNA sequence: TGTGCCAGCAGCTCAGGACTAGCGGCGAATGAGCAGTTCTTC. This rearrangement joins TRBV5-5 to TRBJ2-1; 10 bases match TRBD2. This CDR3 region has 14 residues. Germline-derived CDR1 and CDR2 are SGHKS and YYEKEE (reference sequence). The junction had 4 bases not matched to a gene; V was cut back by 3 bases and J by 7 bases.

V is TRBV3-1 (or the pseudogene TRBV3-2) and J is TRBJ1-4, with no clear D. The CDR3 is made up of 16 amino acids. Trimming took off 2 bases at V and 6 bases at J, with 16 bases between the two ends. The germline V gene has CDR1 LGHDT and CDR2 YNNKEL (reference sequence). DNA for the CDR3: TGTGCCAGCAGCCAATTCGGTACGACGGGTGATGAAAAACTGTTTTTT. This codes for CASSQFGTTGDEKLFF.

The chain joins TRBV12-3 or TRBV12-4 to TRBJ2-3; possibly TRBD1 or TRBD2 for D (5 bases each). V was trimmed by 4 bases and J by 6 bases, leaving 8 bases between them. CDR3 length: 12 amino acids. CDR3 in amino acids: CASSYWGDTQYF. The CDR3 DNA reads TGTGCCAGCAGTTATTGGGGGGATACGCAGTATTTT.

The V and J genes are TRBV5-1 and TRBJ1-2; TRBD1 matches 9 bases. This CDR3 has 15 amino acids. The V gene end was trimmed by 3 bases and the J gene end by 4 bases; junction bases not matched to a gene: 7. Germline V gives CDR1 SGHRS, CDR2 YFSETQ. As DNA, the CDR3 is TGCGCCAGCAGCTCAATTACAGGGGGCTCCTATGGCTACACCTTC. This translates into CASSSITGGSYGYTF.

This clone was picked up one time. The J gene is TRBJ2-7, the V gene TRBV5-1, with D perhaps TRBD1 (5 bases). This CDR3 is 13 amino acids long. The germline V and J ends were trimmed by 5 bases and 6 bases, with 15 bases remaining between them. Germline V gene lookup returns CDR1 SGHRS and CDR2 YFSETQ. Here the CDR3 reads CASSYDQGLEQYF. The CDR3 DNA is TGCGCCAGCAGTTACGATCAGGGCCTCGAGCAGTACTTC.

The CDR3 bases are TGCGCCAGCAGTCCAGGCCCGAGGGAAGCTTATGGCTACACCTTC. Protein product: CASSPGPREAYGYTF. This chain connects TRBV4-1 to TRBJ1-2; no clear D gene. Trimming took off 6 bases at V and 5 bases at J, with 19 bases between the two ends. CDR1 is MGHRA and CDR2 is YSYEKL in the germline V gene. The CDR3 length is 15 residues.

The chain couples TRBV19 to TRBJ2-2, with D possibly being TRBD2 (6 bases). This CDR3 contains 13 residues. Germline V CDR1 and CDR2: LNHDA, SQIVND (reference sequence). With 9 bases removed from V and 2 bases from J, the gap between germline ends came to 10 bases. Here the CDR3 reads CASNSGNTGELFF. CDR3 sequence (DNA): TGTGCCAGCAATAGCGGAAACACCGGGGAGCTGTTTTTT.

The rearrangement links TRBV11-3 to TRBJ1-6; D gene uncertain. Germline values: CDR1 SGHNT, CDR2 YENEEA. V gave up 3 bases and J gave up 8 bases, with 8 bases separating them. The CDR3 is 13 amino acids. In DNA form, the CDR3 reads TGTGCCAGCAGCTTTGTTACAGATTCACCCCTCCACTTT. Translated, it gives CASSFVTDSPLHF.

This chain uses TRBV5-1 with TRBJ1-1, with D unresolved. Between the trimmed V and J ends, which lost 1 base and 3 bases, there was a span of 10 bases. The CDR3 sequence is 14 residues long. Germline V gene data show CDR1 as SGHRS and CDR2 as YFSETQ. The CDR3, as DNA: TGCGCCAGCAGCTTGTACGGGGAGGACACTGAAGCTTTCTTT. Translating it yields CASSLYGEDTEAFF. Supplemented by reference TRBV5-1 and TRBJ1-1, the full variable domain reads KAGVTQTPRYLIKTRGQQVTLSCSPISGHRSVSWYQQTPGQGLQFLFEYFSETQRNKGNFPGRFSGRQFSNSRSEMNVSTLELGDSALYLCASSLYGEDTEAFFGQGTRLTVV.

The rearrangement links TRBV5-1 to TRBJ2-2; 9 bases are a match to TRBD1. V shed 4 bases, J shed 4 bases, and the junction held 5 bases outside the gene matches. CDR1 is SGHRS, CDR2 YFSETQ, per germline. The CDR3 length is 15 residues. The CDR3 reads CASSPRTGATGELFF. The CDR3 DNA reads TGCGCCAGCAGCCCCCGGACAGGGGCCACCGGGGAGCTGTTTTTT.

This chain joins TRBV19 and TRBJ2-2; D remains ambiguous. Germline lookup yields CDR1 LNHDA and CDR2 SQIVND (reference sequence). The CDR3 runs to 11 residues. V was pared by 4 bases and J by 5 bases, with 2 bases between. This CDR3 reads CASSKTGELFF. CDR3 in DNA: TGTGCCAGTAGTAAAACCGGGGAGCTGTTTTTT.

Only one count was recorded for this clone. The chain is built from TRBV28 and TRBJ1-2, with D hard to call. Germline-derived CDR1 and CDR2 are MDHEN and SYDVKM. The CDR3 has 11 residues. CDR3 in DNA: TGTTCTTCCGGCGATAACTATGGCTACACCTTC. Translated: CSSGDNYGYTF.

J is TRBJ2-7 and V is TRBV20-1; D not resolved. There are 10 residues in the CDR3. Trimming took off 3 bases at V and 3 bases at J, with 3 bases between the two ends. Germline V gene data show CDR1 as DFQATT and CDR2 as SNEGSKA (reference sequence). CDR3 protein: CSARGYEQYF. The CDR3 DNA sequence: TGCAGTGCTAGGGGCTACGAGCAGTACTTC.

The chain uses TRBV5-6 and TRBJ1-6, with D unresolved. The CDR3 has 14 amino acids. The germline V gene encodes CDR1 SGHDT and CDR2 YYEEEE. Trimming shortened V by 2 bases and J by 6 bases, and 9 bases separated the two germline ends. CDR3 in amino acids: CASSFRASNSPLHF. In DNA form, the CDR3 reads TGTGCCAGCAGCTTTAGGGCTTCTAATTCACCCCTCCACTTT.

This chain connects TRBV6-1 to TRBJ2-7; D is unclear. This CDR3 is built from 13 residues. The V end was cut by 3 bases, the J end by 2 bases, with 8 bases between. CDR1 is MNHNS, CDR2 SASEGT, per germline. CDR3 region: CASSDHRPYEQYF. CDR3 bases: TGTGCCAGCAGTGACCACAGACCCTACGAGCAGTACTTC.

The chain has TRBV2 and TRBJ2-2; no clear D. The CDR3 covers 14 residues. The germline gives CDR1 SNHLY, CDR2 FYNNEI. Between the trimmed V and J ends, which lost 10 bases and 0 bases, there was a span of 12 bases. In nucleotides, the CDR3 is TGTGCCAAGCAGTGGGAAACGAACACCGGGGAGCTGTTTTTT. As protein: CAKQWETNTGELFF.

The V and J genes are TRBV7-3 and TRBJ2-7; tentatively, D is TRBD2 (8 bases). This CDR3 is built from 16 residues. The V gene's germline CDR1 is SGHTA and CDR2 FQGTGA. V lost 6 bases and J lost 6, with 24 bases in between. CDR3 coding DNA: TGTGCCAGCAGTCCAAGGGGGCGGGAGGTTAGAGGCGAGCAGTACTTC. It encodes CASSPRGREVRGEQYF.

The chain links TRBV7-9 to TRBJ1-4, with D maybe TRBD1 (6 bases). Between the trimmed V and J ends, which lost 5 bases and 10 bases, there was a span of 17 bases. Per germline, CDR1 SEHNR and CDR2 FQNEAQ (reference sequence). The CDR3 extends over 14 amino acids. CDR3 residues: CASSLAGASRKLFF. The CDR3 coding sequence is TGTGCCAGCAGCCTTGCGGGGGCTAGTCGAAAACTGTTTTTT.